Each of the 21 T cell receptor beta chains below was sequenced from the same sample in a study of control samples from healthy donors and cancer patients. Sequencing used immunoSEQ multiplex PCR; TCRdb keeps in-frame clones, though not all of them. The sample records fewer than 300,000 clones, over 70% being singletons. The sequenced sample consisted of PBMCs. These receptors originate from a woman aged 60-75 years with lung cancer.

The chain has TRBV7-3 and TRBJ2-1; D not resolved. CDR1 SGHTA and CDR2 FQGTGA come from the germline V gene. The CDR3 is made up of 13 amino acids. V lost 4 bases and J lost 7, with 11 bases in between. DNA of the CDR3: TGTGCCAGCAGCTCCTCCCCCGGGAATGAGCAGTTCTTC. Its protein product is CASSSSPGNEQFF. The full variable domain, rest sourced from reference TRBV7-3 and TRBJ2-1, is GAGVSQTPSNKVTEKGKYVELRCDPISGHTALYWYRQSLGQGPEFLIYFQGTGAADDSGLPNDRFFAVRPEGSVSTLKIQRTERGDSAVYLCASSSSPGNEQFFGPGTRLTVL.

The V and J genes are TRBV2 and TRBJ2-7, with a tentative D call TRBD1 (5 bases). Trimming took off 6 bases at V and 4 bases at J, with 7 bases between the two ends. The V gene's germline CDR1 is SNHLY and CDR2 FYNNEI. This CDR3 is 11 amino acids long. The CDR3 DNA sequence: TGTGCCAGCAGCCAGGGATACGAGCAGTACTTC. This sequence encodes CASSQGYEQYF.

The chain is built from TRBV2 and TRBJ2-1; 10 bases agree with TRBD2. V lost 6 bases, J lost 8 bases, and 7 bases stayed unmatched. The length of the CDR3 is 14 residues. Germline V lookup: CDR1 SNHLY, CDR2 FYNNEI. This chain's CDR3 is CASRRTTSGHEQFF. CDR3 in DNA: TGTGCCAGCAGACGTACGACTAGCGGGCATGAGCAGTTCTTC.

The J gene is TRBJ2-5, the V gene TRBV5-1, with TRBD2 matching 10 bases. The CDR3 spans 15 residues. Per germline, CDR1 SGHRS and CDR2 YFSETQ. V lost 4 bases and J lost 8; bases outside the gene matches: 11. CDR3 sequence (DNA): TGCGCCAGCAGCCCGTCCGGGACTAGCGAGGAAACCCAGTACTTC. It encodes CASSPSGTSEETQYF.

The rearrangement joins TRBV5-6 to TRBJ2-5; D ambiguous. Trimming took off 4 bases at V and 6 bases at J, with 13 bases between the two ends. Germline values: CDR1 SGHDT, CDR2 YYEEEE. This CDR3 comprises 13 residues. Here the CDR3 DNA reads TGTGCCAGCAGCCGAAACGTGGAACAGACCCAGTACTTC. Residues: CASSRNVEQTQYF.

CDR3 sequence: CAIRGTSEYNEQFF. The CDR3 nucleotides are TGTGCCATCAGAGGGACTAGCGAATACAATGAGCAGTTCTTC. The V call is TRBV10-3, the J call TRBJ2-1; 10 nucleotides agree with TRBD2. The CDR3 covers 14 residues. V trimming: 6 bases; J trimming: 4 bases; junction bases outside the gene matches: 3. Germline CDR1 ENHRY, CDR2 SYGVKD.

In DNA, the CDR3 is TGTGCCAGCAGCTTAGGTTTGACTACACTCACAGATACGCAGTATTTT. This sequence encodes CASSLGLTTLTDTQYF. The chain recombines TRBV7-6 with TRBJ2-3, with D possibly TRBD2 on 5 matching bases. The ends were cut back, 1 base at V and 2 bases at J, with 13 bases in the middle. The CDR3 is 16 residues long. Germline CDR1 reads SGHVS; CDR2 reads FNYEAQ.

This clone was seen a handful of times. V is TRBV4-1 and J is TRBJ2-7; D uncertain. CDR3 size: 16 residues. V dropped 0 bases and J dropped 0 bases, with 12 bases sitting between them. Germline V gene lookup returns CDR1 MGHRA and CDR2 YSYEKL. The CDR3 coding sequence is TGCGCCAGCAGCCAAGAGCCACACAGAGGCTCCTACGAGCAGTACTTC. As protein: CASSQEPHRGSYEQYF.

This chain links TRBV3-1 (or the pseudogene TRBV3-2) with TRBJ2-7; D gene ambiguous. The CDR3 length is 14 residues. Germline V gives CDR1 LGHDT, CDR2 YNNKEL (reference sequence). Trimming removed 1 base from V and 5 bases from J, with 12 bases in between. The CDR3 loop is CASSQAGPLNEQYF. CDR3 nucleotide sequence: TGTGCCAGCAGCCAAGCGGGTCCCCTAAACGAGCAGTACTTC.

This chain joins TRBV6-6 and TRBJ1-2, with TRBD1 matching over 8 bases. Trimming removed 5 bases from V and 0 bases from J; junction bases left unmatched: 5. CDR1 is MNHNY and CDR2 is SVGAGI in the germline V gene (reference sequence). The CDR3 loop spans 15 amino acids. The CDR3 DNA follows: TGTGCCAGCAGTCGTCGGACAGGGTCTAACTATGGCTACACCTTC. This encodes CASSRRTGSNYGYTF.

V is TRBV6-5 and J is TRBJ2-7; perhaps TRBD2 as D (6 bases). The CDR3 has 13 residues. The germline gives CDR1 MNHEY, CDR2 SVGAGI. V lost 6 bases and J 4 bases, leaving 13 bases between the germline ends. The DNA of the CDR3 is TGTGCCAGCAGGCCTAGCGAGAAGTACGAGCAGTACTTC. As protein: CASRPSEKYEQYF.

The chain has TRBV19 and TRBJ2-5, with D tentatively TRBD1 or TRBD2 (5 bases each). Germline loops: CDR1 LNHDA, CDR2 SQIVND (reference sequence). The CDR3 is made up of 16 amino acids. The germline V and J ends were trimmed by 6 bases and 2 bases, with 19 bases remaining between them. The CDR3 coding sequence is TGTGCCAGTAGCGAGGGGACGGAATTAGTTCAAGAGACCCAGTACTTC. This encodes CASSEGTELVQETQYF.

The rearrangement links TRBV3-1 (or the pseudogene TRBV3-2) to TRBJ1-1; no reliable D call. The CDR3 is made up of 13 amino acids. Per the germline V gene, CDR1 is LGHDT and CDR2 is YNNKEL (reference sequence). V was trimmed by 1 base and J by 11 bases, leaving 14 bases between them. This CDR3 is CASSQGLGEVAFF. In DNA form, the CDR3 reads TGTGCCAGCAGCCAAGGGCTTGGGGAGGTCGCTTTCTTT.

The chain couples TRBV6-5 to TRBJ2-2; D gene uncertain. Germline CDR1 reads MNHEY; CDR2 reads SVGAGI. CDR3 length: 12 residues. V lost 6 bases to trimming and J lost 6 bases, with 8 bases between them. This chain's CDR3 is CASSHVPGELFF. CDR3 in DNA: TGTGCCAGCAGCCATGTTCCCGGGGAGCTGTTTTTT.

This chain links TRBV9 with TRBJ1-3; D unclear. Trimming cost V 2 bases and J 0 bases, with 15 bases left between them. This CDR3 is 17 amino acids long. Germline-derived CDR1 and CDR2 are SGDLS and YYNGEE. The CDR3 DNA follows: TGTGCCAGCAGCGTCCTCCCCGGGAGCGACTCTGGAAACACCATATATTTT. This codes for CASSVLPGSDSGNTIYF.

The genes are TRBV21-1 and TRBJ2-7. TRBV21-1 is a pseudogene. The CDR3 is made up of 17 amino acids. The CDR3 here is CASSKGGARDTHYEQYF. As DNA, the CDR3 is TGTGCCAGCAGCAAAGGGGGGGCCCGGGACACCCACTACGAGCAGTACTTC.

The chain has TRBV23-1 and TRBJ2-5; TRBD1 is a possible D gene (6 bases). TRBV23-1 is reported as an ORF; its role is uncertain. The CDR3 is made up of 17 amino acids. V was pared by 3 bases and J by 4 bases, with 21 bases between. The CDR3 nucleotides read TGCGCCAGCAGTCATCGCCGGGACACAGAAAGGGGAGAGACCCAGTACTTC. This encodes CASSHRRDTERGETQYF.

This clone has more than one count but fewer than ten. The chain carries TRBV28 and TRBJ2-7; 7 bases align to TRBD1. Germline lookup yields CDR1 MDHEN and CDR2 SYDVKM. CDR3 length equals 13 residues. J was trimmed by 6 bases and V by 5 bases; bases with no gene match: 7. Written as DNA, the CDR3 is TGTGCCAGCAGTGCGCACGACAGGGTCGAGCAGTACTTC. Translating it yields CASSAHDRVEQYF.

CDR3 coding DNA: TGCAGCGTCAAACCGGGACAGGCTCTATACGAGCAGTACTTC. Protein product: CSVKPGQALYEQYF. The chain joins TRBV29-1 to TRBJ2-7; 8 nucleotides align to TRBD1. After removal of 6 bases from V and 4 bases from J, the junction contained 11 bases not matched to a gene. Germline CDR1 is SQVTM and CDR2 is ANQGSEA. The CDR3 totals 14 residues.

This clone has only one observation. The same CDR3 arises from other DNA sequences in this sample as well. The chain combines TRBV3-1 (or the pseudogene TRBV3-2) with TRBJ1-5; D not resolved. Germline values: CDR1 LGHDT, CDR2 YNNKEL (reference sequence). Trimming took 2 bases from V and 1 from J, leaving 6 bases between them. The length of the CDR3 is 14 residues. The CDR3 sequence: CASSQTGSNQPQHF. The CDR3 DNA reads as TGTGCCAGCAGCCAAACGGGGAGCAATCAGCCCCAGCATTTT.

In this sample, this clone turned up a few times. This rearrangement joins TRBV6-5 to TRBJ1-5; D is unclear. V was shortened by 7 bases and J by 2 bases, with 9 bases between the two germline ends. The germline V gene has CDR1 MNHEY and CDR2 SVGAGI. This CDR3 comprises 13 residues. The CDR3 loop reads CASTAGGNQPQHF. In DNA form, the CDR3 reads TGTGCCAGCACCGCCGGGGGCAATCAGCCCCAGCATTTT.